This T cell receptor (beta chain) was captured by sequencing in a study of blood T cells in healthy people across ages. A second PCR of 7 to 11 cycles used a sample-barcoded 5' primer and a J-beta primer mix. TCRdb itself ran the 5' RACE reads through MiXCR, one entry per CDR3 protein. The repertoire has 600,000 to 1,000,000 distinct CDR3 sequences, roughly 64% of them found once; the top ten carry about 20%. V was trimmed by 3 bases and J by 5 bases, leaving 13 bases between them. CDR3 size: 15 residues. CDR1 and CDR2 from the germline V gene are KGHDR and SFDVKD. Sequenced: blood. The receptor was derived from a man aged 25 to 40 in good health. The chain has TRBV24-1 and TRBJ2-1; weak D call: TRBD1 (7 bases). The chain's CDR3 is CATSDRTGGDNEQFF. DNA of the CDR3: TGTGCCACCAGTGATAGGACAGGAGGGGACAATGAGCAGTTCTTC.